The 7 T cell receptor beta chains presented below share a single source sample, sequenced in a study of cytomegalovirus exposure and HLA in healthy donors. PCR involved 60 Vbeta and 13 Jbeta primers. This table comes from immunoSEQ multiplex PCR, and its TCRdb copy is limited to in-frame clones, with some not included. The profile shows about 93,000 clones, under 90% of them singletons. The sequenced sample was PBMCs. These receptors originate from a man aged 45-65 years in good health and CMV-seronegative.

The V call is TRBV5-1, the J call TRBJ2-7; weak D call: TRBD1 (5 bases). The CDR3 totals 14 residues. Trimming cost V 0 bases and J 2 bases, with 9 bases left between them. The germline gives CDR1 SGHRS, CDR2 YFSETQ. The CDR3 spells CASSLEDNTYEQYF. In DNA form, the CDR3 reads TGCGCCAGCAGCTTGGAGGACAATACCTACGAGCAGTACTTC.

The rearrangement uses TRBV6-5 and TRBJ2-1, with D possibly TRBD2 on 5 matching bases. The CDR3 is 15 amino acids. V lost 5 bases and J 5 bases, leaving 16 bases between the germline ends. Germline V lookup: CDR1 MNHEY, CDR2 SVGAGI. The CDR3 region is CASSRSSGDNNEQFF. CDR3 nucleotide sequence: TGTGCCAGCAGTCGGTCCAGCGGCGATAACAATGAGCAGTTCTTC.

This clone appeared a single time. The J gene is TRBJ1-2, the V gene TRBV28, with a weak D call TRBD1 (5 bases). The ends were cut back, 4 bases at V and 7 bases at J, with 13 bases in the middle. This CDR3 contains 13 residues. Germline V lookup: CDR1 MDHEN, CDR2 SYDVKM. CDR3 nucleotide sequence: TGTGCCAGCAGTTCCCCAGGGAGGAGTGGCTACACCTTC. Its protein product is CASSSPGRSGYTF.

The chain recombines TRBV30 with TRBJ1-1, with D possibly being TRBD1 (5 bases). Between the trimmed V and J ends, which lost 1 base and 4 bases, there was a span of 10 bases. The CDR3 contains 13 residues. The V gene's germline CDR1 is GTSNPN and CDR2 SVGIG (reference sequence). This CDR3 is CAWSAGGVTEAFF. The CDR3 bases are TGTGCCTGGAGTGCCGGGGGAGTCACTGAAGCTTTCTTT.

The rearrangement uses TRBV11-2 and TRBJ1-1; D is unresolved. Trimming took 7 bases from V and 6 from J, leaving 18 bases between them. Germline V gives CDR1 SGHAT, CDR2 FQNNGV. CDR3 length: 14 amino acids. Written as DNA, the CDR3 is TGTGCCAGCACGAACTCGTGGGAGGGATCTGAAGCTTTCTTT. This sequence encodes CASTNSWEGSEAFF.

V gene TRBV5-1 combines with J gene TRBJ2-3, with 9 nucleotides matching TRBD1. The V and J ends lost 1 base and 0 bases, in that order; junction bases with no gene match: 3. The germline CDR1 and CDR2 sequences are SGHRS and YFSETQ. The CDR3 has 16 amino acids. CDR3 in amino acids: CASSLRGQGSTDTQYF. CDR3 bases: TGCGCCAGCAGCTTGAGGGGACAGGGAAGCACAGATACGCAGTATTTT.

The chain joins TRBV4-2 to TRBJ2-7; 8 nucleotides line up with TRBD2. J gave up 0 bases and V 3 bases, and 10 bases lay outside the gene matches. Germline V CDR1 and CDR2: LGHNA, YNFKEQ. The CDR3 loop spans 17 amino acids. For the CDR3, the DNA is TGTGCCAGCAGCCACCCCTCGGGAGGGGGTAGCTCCTACGAGCAGTACTTC. It translates to CASSHPSGGGSSYEQYF.